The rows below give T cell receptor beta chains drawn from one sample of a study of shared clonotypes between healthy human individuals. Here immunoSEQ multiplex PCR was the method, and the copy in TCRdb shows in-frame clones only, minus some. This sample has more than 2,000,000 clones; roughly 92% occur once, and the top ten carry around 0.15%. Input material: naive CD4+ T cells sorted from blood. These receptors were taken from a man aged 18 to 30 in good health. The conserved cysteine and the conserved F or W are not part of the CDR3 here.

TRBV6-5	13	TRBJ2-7	ASRQYRDNSYEQY
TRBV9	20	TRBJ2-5	ARAEQGKLAGDRRGIQETQY
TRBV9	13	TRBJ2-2	ASSVWTGNTGELF
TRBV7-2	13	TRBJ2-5	ASSFSGTYQETQY
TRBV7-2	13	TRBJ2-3	ASSRGGRGIDTQY
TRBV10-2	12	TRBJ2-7	ASQSPGVTYEQY
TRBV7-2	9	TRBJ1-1	ASGTDTEAF
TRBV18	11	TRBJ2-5	ASSPNSWETQY
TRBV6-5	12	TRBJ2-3	ASRKLAGVDTQY
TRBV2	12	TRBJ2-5	ASSGDRGQETQY
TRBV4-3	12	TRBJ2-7	ASSQVNPSYEQY
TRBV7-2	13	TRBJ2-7	ASSYKTSGGGEQY
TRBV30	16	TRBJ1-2	AWSATLRDRGFNYGYT
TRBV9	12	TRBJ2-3	ASSVGALGDTQY
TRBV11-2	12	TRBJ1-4	ASSRQPTNEKLF
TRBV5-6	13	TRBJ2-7	ASSIYVVNSYEQY
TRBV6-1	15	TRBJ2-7	ASSDLPGQGRLGEQY
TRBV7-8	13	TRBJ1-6	ASSFTGVDNSPLH
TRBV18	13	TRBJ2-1	ASSPGLAGGNEQF
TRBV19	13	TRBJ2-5	ASSSNSIAEETQY
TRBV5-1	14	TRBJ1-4	ASSGGQGGFGEKLF
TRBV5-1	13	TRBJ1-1	ASSKLAGLDTEAF